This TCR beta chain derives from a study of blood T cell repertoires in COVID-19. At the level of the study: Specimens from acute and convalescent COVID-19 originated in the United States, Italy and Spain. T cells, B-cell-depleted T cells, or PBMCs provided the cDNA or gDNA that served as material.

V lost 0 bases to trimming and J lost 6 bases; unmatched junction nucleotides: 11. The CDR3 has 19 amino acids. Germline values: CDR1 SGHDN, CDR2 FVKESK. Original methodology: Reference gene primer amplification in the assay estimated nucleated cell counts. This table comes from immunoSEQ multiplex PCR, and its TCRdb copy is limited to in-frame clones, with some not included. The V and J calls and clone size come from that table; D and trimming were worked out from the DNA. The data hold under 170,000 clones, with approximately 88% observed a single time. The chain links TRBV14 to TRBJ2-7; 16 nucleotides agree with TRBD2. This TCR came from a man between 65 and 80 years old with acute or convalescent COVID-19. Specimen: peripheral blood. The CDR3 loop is CASSQEGTSGRAWLCEQYF. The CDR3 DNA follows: TGTGCCAGCAGCCAAGAGGGGACTAGCGGGAGGGCCTGGCTGTGCGAGCAGTACTTC.